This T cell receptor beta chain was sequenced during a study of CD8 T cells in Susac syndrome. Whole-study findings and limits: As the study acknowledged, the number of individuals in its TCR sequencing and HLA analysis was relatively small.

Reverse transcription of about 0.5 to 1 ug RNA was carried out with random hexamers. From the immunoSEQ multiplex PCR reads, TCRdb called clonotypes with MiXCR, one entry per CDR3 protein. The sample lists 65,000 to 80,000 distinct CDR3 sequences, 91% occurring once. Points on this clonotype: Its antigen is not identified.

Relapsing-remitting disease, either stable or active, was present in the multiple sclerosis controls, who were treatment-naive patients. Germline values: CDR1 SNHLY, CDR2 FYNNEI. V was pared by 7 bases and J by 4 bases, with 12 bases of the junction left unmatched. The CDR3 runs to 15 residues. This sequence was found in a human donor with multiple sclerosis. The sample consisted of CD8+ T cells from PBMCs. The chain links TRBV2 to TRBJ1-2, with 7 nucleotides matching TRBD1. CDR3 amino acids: CASTPVTGASYGYTF. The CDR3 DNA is TGTGCCAGCACGCCCGTTACAGGGGCCAGCTATGGCTACACCTTC.